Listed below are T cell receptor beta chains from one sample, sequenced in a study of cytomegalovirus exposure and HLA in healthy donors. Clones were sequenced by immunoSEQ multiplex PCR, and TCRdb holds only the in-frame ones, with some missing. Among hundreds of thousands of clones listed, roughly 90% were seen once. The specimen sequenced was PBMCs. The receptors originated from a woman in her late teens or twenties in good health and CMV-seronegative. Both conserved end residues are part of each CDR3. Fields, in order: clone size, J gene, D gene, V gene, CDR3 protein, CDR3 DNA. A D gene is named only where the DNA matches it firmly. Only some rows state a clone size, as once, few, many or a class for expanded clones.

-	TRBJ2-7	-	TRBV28	CASGSRGRSYEQYF	TGTGCCAGCGGTTCCAGGGGTCGATCCTACGAGCAGTACTTC
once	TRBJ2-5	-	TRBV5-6	CASSLVRGMGETQYF	TGTGCCAGCAGCTTGGTAAGGGGCATGGGGGAGACCCAGTACTTC
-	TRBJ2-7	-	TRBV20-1	CSATTGEQYF	TGCAGTGCCACGACGGGCGAGCAGTACTTC
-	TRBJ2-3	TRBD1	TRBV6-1	CASEGQGTDTQYF	TGTGCCAGCGAGGGACAGGGAACAGATACGCAGTATTTT
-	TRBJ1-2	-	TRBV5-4	CASSLELAPGGDGYTF	TGTGCCAGCAGCTTGGAGCTGGCCCCCGGCGGGGACGGCTACACCTTC
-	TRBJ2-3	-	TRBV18	CASSLDLTDAQYF	TGTGCCAGCTCACTTGACCTCACAGATGCGCAGTATTTT
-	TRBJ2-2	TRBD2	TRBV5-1	CASSPTGLVGELFF	TGCGCCAGCAGCCCAACGGGACTAGTTGGGGAGCTGTTTTTT
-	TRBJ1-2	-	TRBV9	CASSTRVGDYGYTF	TGTGCCAGCAGCACCCGGGTCGGGGACTATGGCTACACCTTC
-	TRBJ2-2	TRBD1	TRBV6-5	CASSYDRGYTGELFF	TGTGCCAGCAGTTACGACAGGGGATACACCGGGGAGCTGTTTTTT
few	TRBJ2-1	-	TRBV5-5	CASSLEQHHEQFF	TGTGCCAGCAGCTTGGAACAGCATCATGAGCAGTTCTTC
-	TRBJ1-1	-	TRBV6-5	CASSYDGGGTEAFF	TGTGCCAGCAGTTACGACGGGGGTGGCACTGAAGCTTTCTTT
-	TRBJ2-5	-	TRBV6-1	CASSDELNNQYF	TGTGCCAGCAGTGACGAGTTGAATAACCAGTACTTC
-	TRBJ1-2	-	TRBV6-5	CASTNRDYGYTF	TGTGCCAGCACCAACAGGGACTATGGCTACACCTTC
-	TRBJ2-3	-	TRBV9	CASSVTPSGSGGKGTQYF	TGTGCCAGCAGCGTAACCCCGTCGGGTAGCGGTGGGAAGGGTACGCAGTATTTT
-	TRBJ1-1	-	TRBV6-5	CASSFSRDQAFF	TGTGCCAGCAGTTTCTCGAGGGATCAAGCTTTCTTT
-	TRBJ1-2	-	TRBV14	CASSQGKRPQGYTF	TGTGCCAGCAGCCAAGGAAAGCGACCTCAGGGCTACACCTTC
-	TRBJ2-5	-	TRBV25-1	CASRRIGSETQYF	TGTGCCAGCAGGAGGATCGGGTCTGAGACCCAGTACTTC